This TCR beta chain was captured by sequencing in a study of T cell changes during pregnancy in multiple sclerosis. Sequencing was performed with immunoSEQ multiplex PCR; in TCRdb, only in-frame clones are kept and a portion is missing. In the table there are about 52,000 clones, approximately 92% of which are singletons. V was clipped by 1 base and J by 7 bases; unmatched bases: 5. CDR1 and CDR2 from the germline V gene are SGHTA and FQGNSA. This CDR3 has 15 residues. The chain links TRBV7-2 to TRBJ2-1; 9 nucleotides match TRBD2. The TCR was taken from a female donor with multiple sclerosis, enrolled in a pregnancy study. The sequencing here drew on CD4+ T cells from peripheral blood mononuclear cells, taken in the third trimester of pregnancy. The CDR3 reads CASSLGGGATNEQFF. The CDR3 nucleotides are TGTGCCAGCAGCTTAGGCGGGGGGGCGACAAATGAGCAGTTCTTC.